This is a list of T cell receptor beta chains from one sample in a study of blood T cell repertoires in COVID-19. The data were produced by immunoSEQ multiplex PCR, yet TCRdb's version contains in-frame clones alone and is incomplete. The data show approximately 440,000 clones, 87% seen once. Material for sequencing was PBMCs or T cells enriched from blood (not recorded which). The receptors come from a woman aged 18-29 years who had recovered from COVID-19. The conserved cysteine and the conserved F or W are not part of the CDR3 here. The order of the fields is J gene, V gene, clone size, CDR3 length, CDR3 protein. Where a row states a size, it is once, few, many or the class of an expanded clone; other rows omit it.

j_gene: TRBJ2-3; v_gene: TRBV3-1/TRBV3-2; abundance: .; len: 11; CDR3aa: ASSQDRELAQY
j_gene: TRBJ2-1; v_gene: TRBV19; abundance: .; len: 14; CDR3aa: ASSIPLGGASNEQF
j_gene: TRBJ1-5; v_gene: TRBV5-6; abundance: .; len: 13; CDR3aa: ASSLEGGSNQPQH
j_gene: TRBJ1-1; v_gene: TRBV2; abundance: .; len: 12; CDR3aa: ASSPRVLNTEAF
j_gene: TRBJ1-2; v_gene: TRBV19; abundance: .; len: 19; CDR3aa: ASSIDLFSSPSGEGDYGYT
j_gene: TRBJ1-2; v_gene: TRBV5-8; abundance: once; len: 11; CDR3aa: ASSFAGGYGYT
j_gene: TRBJ1-2; v_gene: TRBV19; abundance: .; len: 17; CDR3aa: ASSLRGGRRMVGNYGYT
j_gene: TRBJ1-2; v_gene: TRBV5-1; abundance: .; len: 12; CDR3aa: ASSYGQSPYGYT
j_gene: TRBJ2-3; v_gene: TRBV24-1; abundance: once; len: 13; CDR3aa: ATSAPTGGADTQY
j_gene: TRBJ1-1; v_gene: TRBV6-4; abundance: .; len: 11; CDR3aa: ASSKESLTEAF
j_gene: TRBJ1-1; v_gene: TRBV7-3; abundance: .; len: 13; CDR3aa: ASSLIGGQYTEAF
j_gene: TRBJ1-5; v_gene: TRBV30; abundance: .; len: 15; CDR3aa: AWSPDWTAGSNQPQH
j_gene: TRBJ1-4; v_gene: TRBV2; abundance: .; len: 12; CDR3aa: ASISRRGDEKLF
j_gene: TRBJ1-1; v_gene: TRBV29-1; abundance: once; len: 9; CDR3aa: SISGGTEAF
j_gene: TRBJ2-7; v_gene: TRBV7-9; abundance: .; len: 12; CDR3aa: ASSSPGGNYEQY
j_gene: TRBJ2-4; v_gene: TRBV6-6; abundance: .; len: 10; CDR3aa: ASSKGGNIQY
j_gene: TRBJ2-5; v_gene: TRBV28; abundance: .; len: 12; CDR3aa: ASSPGQVQETQY
j_gene: TRBJ2-7; v_gene: TRBV7-8; abundance: .; len: 9; CDR3aa: ASSFAYEQY
j_gene: TRBJ2-1; v_gene: TRBV5-1; abundance: .; len: 13; CDR3aa: ASSREVHRNNEQF
j_gene: TRBJ1-2; v_gene: TRBV7-8; abundance: .; len: 16; CDR3aa: ASSFDPGQGLSRRGYT
j_gene: TRBJ1-1; v_gene: TRBV6-5; abundance: .; len: 11; CDR3aa: ASSPNRGTEAF
j_gene: TRBJ2-2; v_gene: TRBV5-1; abundance: .; len: 12; CDR3aa: ASSRGSNTGELF
j_gene: TRBJ2-1; v_gene: TRBV28; abundance: few; len: 15; CDR3aa: ASSSVSGTGTYNEQF
j_gene: TRBJ2-2; v_gene: TRBV19; abundance: .; len: 15; CDR3aa: ASSITAGGLNTGELF
j_gene: TRBJ1-1; v_gene: TRBV5-1; abundance: .; len: 12; CDR3aa: ASSLETQNTEAF
j_gene: TRBJ1-2; v_gene: TRBV28; abundance: .; len: 11; CDR3aa: ASLRREGDGYT
j_gene: TRBJ1-1; v_gene: TRBV18; abundance: .; len: 14; CDR3aa: ASSQDLLDMNTEAF
j_gene: TRBJ1-3; v_gene: TRBV2; abundance: .; len: 14; CDR3aa: ASSESAETSGNTIY
j_gene: TRBJ2-1; v_gene: TRBV4-1; abundance: .; len: 9; CDR3aa: ASSSGGEQF
j_gene: TRBJ2-5; v_gene: TRBV2; abundance: .; len: 16; CDR3aa: ASSEWVESGGAAETQY
j_gene: TRBJ2-5; v_gene: TRBV2; abundance: .; len: 14; CDR3aa: ASSVGGAGSQETQY
j_gene: TRBJ2-7; v_gene: TRBV11-2; abundance: .; len: 16; CDR3aa: ASSALKRDRDSSYEQY
j_gene: TRBJ1-1; v_gene: TRBV6-5; abundance: .; len: 12; CDR3aa: ASSYSTRGTEAF
j_gene: TRBJ2-1; v_gene: TRBV25-1; abundance: .; len: 15; CDR3aa: ASNPSSRRGQVDEQF
j_gene: TRBJ1-1; v_gene: TRBV10-2; abundance: .; len: 12; CDR3aa: ASSERRGRTEAF
j_gene: TRBJ2-2; v_gene: TRBV2; abundance: once; len: 14; CDR3aa: ASSEAQGSDTGELF
j_gene: TRBJ2-7; v_gene: TRBV6-7; abundance: .; len: 15; CDR3aa: ASSPGTSGGSSYEQY
j_gene: TRBJ1-1; v_gene: TRBV5-1; abundance: .; len: 12; CDR3aa: ASSSTGQITEAF
j_gene: TRBJ2-7; v_gene: TRBV19; abundance: once; len: 10; CDR3aa: ASPPRAGEQY
j_gene: TRBJ1-2; v_gene: TRBV28; abundance: .; len: 12; CDR3aa: ASTKTGGLGGYT
j_gene: TRBJ2-1; v_gene: TRBV19; abundance: .; len: 13; CDR3aa: ASSIGLRGNNEQF
j_gene: TRBJ2-7; v_gene: TRBV7-2; abundance: .; len: 10; CDR3aa: ASSLRLGEQY
j_gene: TRBJ1-3; v_gene: TRBV18; abundance: few; len: 12; CDR3aa: ASSPGISGNTIY
j_gene: TRBJ1-6; v_gene: TRBV5-6; abundance: .; len: 14; CDR3aa: ASSWGGTQNNSPLH
j_gene: TRBJ2-6; v_gene: TRBV5-1; abundance: once; len: 13; CDR3aa: ASSSAGTGANVLT
j_gene: TRBJ2-1; v_gene: TRBV5-1; abundance: .; len: 11; CDR3aa: ASSGSGYNEQF
j_gene: TRBJ1-2; v_gene: TRBV18; abundance: few; len: 14; CDR3aa: ASSRTGAGFNYGYT
j_gene: TRBJ1-2; v_gene: TRBV29-1; abundance: .; len: 11; CDR3aa: SVVEGVGYGYT